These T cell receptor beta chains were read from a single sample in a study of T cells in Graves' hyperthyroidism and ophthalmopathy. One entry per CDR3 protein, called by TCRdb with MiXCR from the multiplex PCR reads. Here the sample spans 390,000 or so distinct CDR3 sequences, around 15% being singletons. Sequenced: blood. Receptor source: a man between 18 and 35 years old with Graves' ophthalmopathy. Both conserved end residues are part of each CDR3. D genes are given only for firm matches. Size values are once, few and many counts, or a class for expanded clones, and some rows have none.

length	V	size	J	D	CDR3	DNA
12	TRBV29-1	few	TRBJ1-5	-	CSVTTGNQPQHF	TGCAGCGTAACGACAGGAAATCAGCCCCAGCATTTT
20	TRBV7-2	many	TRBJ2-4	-	CASSSFGAPGEVAAKNIQYF	TGTGCCAGCAGCTCGTTTGGGGCGCCCGGAGAGGTTGCAGCCAAAAACATTCAGTACTTC
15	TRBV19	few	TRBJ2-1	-	CASSIDRSSYNEQFF	TGTGCCAGTAGTATCGACAGGAGCTCCTACAATGAGCAGTTCTTC
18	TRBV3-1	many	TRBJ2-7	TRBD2	CASSPWVAGGSSSYEQYF	TGTGCCAGCAGCCCCTGGGTAGCGGGAGGAAGTAGCTCCTACGAGCAGTACTTC
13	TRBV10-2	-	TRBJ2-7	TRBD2	CASTKTSIDEQYF	TGCGCCAGCACAAAGACTAGCATTGACGAGCAGTACTTC
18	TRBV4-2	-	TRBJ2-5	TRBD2	CASSLRVLAGGSQETQYF	TGTGCCAGCAGCCTCAGGGTACTAGCGGGGGGTAGTCAAGAGACCCAGTACTTC
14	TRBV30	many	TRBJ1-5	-	CAWSASGVNQPQHF	TGTGCCTGGAGTGCATCAGGGGTGAATCAGCCCCAGCATTTT
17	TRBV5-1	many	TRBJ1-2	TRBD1	CASSLWDRGNLDYGYTF	TGCGCCAGCAGCTTGTGGGACAGGGGTAACCTTGACTATGGCTACACCTTC
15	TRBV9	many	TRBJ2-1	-	CASSAVPGYYNEQFF	TGTGCCAGCAGCGCCGTGCCAGGGTACTACAATGAGCAGTTCTTC
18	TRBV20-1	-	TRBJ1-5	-	CSARDTSPTSYSNQPQHF	TGCAGTGCTAGAGATACTTCCCCAACATCTTATAGCAATCAGCCCCAGCATTTT
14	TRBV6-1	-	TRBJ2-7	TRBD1	CASSEVQGAGEQYF	TGTGCCAGCAGTGAAGTCCAGGGGGCGGGAGAGCAGTACTTC
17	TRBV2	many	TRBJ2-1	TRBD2	CASSDPGVTSEYNEQFF	TGTGCCAGCAGTGACCCAGGCGTGACTAGCGAGTACAATGAGCAGTTCTTC
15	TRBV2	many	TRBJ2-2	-	CASRPGYANTGELFF	TGTGCCAGCAGACCCGGCTACGCGAACACCGGGGAGCTGTTTTTT
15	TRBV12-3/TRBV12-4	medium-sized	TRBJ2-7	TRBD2	CASSRARGESYEQYF	TGTGCCAGCAGTAGGGCACGGGGGGAGTCCTACGAGCAGTACTTC
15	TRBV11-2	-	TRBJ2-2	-	CASSPGTPQRGELFF	TGTGCCAGCAGCCCCGGGACGCCCCAAAGGGGGGAGCTGTTTTTT
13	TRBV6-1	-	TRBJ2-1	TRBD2	CASTYIAGAEQFF	TGTGCCAGCACTTATATAGCGGGAGCCGAGCAGTTCTTC
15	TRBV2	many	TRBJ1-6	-	CASSEDPGGNSPLHF	TGTGCCAGCAGTGAAGACCCGGGGGGCAATTCACCCCTCCACTTT
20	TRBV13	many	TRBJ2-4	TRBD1	CASSLGLGTGGGFAKNIQYF	TGTGCCAGCAGCTTAGGTCTTGGGACAGGGGGAGGGTTTGCCAAAAACATTCAGTACTTC
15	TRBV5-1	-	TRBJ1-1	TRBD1	CASSTGTGTDTEAFF	TGCGCCAGCAGCACGGGGACAGGGACGGACACTGAAGCTTTCTTT
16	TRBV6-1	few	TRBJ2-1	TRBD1	CASSEFGDRHYNEQFF	TGTGCCAGCAGTGAATTTGGGGACAGGCACTACAATGAGCAGTTCTTC
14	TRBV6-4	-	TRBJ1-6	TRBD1	CASSEGQGGSPLHF	TGTGCCAGCAGTGAAGGACAGGGAGGTTCACCCCTCCACTTT
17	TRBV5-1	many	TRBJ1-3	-	CASSTYSTGPGGNTIYF	TGCGCCAGCAGCACCTACTCGACAGGTCCTGGTGGAAACACCATATATTTT
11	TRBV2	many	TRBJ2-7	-	CASSITYEQYF	TGTGCCAGCAGTATAACCTACGAGCAGTACTTC
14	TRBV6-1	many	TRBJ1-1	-	CASSDSPTPRVTFF	TGTGCCAGCAGTGATTCCCCTACACCTAGGGTAACTTTCTTT
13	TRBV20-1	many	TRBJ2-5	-	CSASNTVQETQYF	TGCAGTGCTAGCAATACGGTCCAAGAGACCCAGTACTTC
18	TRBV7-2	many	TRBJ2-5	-	CASSLLPTETWVEETQYF	TGTGCCAGCAGCCTACTGCCCACTGAAACTTGGGTGGAGGAGACCCAGTACTTC
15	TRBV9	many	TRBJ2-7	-	CASSASALYSYEQYF	TGTGCCAGCAGCGCCTCGGCACTGTACTCCTACGAGCAGTACTTC
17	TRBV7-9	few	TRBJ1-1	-	CASSLGLGAPPNTEAFF	TGTGCCAGCAGCTTAGGATTAGGAGCGCCACCGAACACTGAAGCTTTCTTT